Following are 24 T cell receptor beta chains from one sample sequenced in a study of cytomegalovirus exposure and HLA in healthy donors. Vbeta (60) and Jbeta (13) primers were used in the PCR. Libraries were prepared by immunoSEQ multiplex PCR; TCRdb keeps only in-frame clonotypes and omits some of them. The table records 170,000 or so clones, roughly four fifths of them present only once. Sequenced material: PBMCs. The receptors were sampled from a middle-aged man in good health and CMV-seronegative.

V is TRBV7-9 and J is TRBJ2-7; 9 nucleotides agree with TRBD2. This CDR3 region has 15 residues. V lost 0 bases, J lost 11 bases, and 11 bases stayed unmatched. The germline CDR1 and CDR2 sequences are SEHNR and FQNEAQ (reference sequence). For the CDR3, the DNA is TGTGCCAGCAGCTTAGCGCAAGATCTAGCGGGGAAGGAGTACTTC. Translating it yields CASSLAQDLAGKEYF.

This sequence joins TRBV30 and TRBJ2-5; 11 bases line up with TRBD2. CDR3 length: 16 residues. The trim removed 4 bases at V and 4 bases at J, leaving 11 bases unmatched. Germline V gene lookup returns CDR1 GTSNPN and CDR2 SVGIG (reference sequence). CDR3 nucleotide sequence: TGTGCCTGGAATATTGGCACTAGCGGGAGCAGAGAGACCCAGTACTTC. It codes for CAWNIGTSGSRETQYF.

The chain joins TRBV6-5 to TRBJ1-4; weak D call: TRBD1 (6 bases). Germline values: CDR1 MNHEY, CDR2 SVGAGI. The CDR3 loop spans 16 amino acids. Trimming pared 4 bases from V and 3 bases from J, leaving 15 bases between. CDR3 sequence: CASSSISQGSNEKLFF. The CDR3 DNA is TGTGCCAGCAGTTCCATATCACAGGGTTCTAATGAAAAACTGTTTTTT.

This clone was found once. This chain uses TRBV19 with TRBJ2-7, with 9 bases aligning to TRBD1. Germline CDR1 is LNHDA and CDR2 is SQIVND (reference sequence). This CDR3 spans 14 amino acids. Trimming at V came to 4 bases and at J to 5 bases, leaving 6 bases not matched to a gene. In DNA form, the CDR3 reads TGTGCCAGTAGTACCCGACAGGGGGGGCACGAGCAGTACTTC. Residues: CASSTRQGGHEQYF.

The chain combines TRBV7-2 with TRBJ2-7; tentative D call: TRBD2 (5 bases). Germline V gene data show CDR1 as SGHTA and CDR2 as FQGNSA. There are 12 residues in the CDR3. Trimming stripped 8 bases from V and 3 bases from J, with 11 bases between. This CDR3 is CASAGLLYEQYF. The CDR3 coding sequence is TGTGCCAGCGCAGGACTTCTCTACGAGCAGTACTTC.

The J gene is TRBJ1-2, the V gene TRBV10-3, with TRBD1 as a possible D gene (5 bases). This CDR3 has 14 residues. The germline CDR1 and CDR2 sequences are ENHRY and SYGVKD. Trimming shortened V by 6 bases and J by 3 bases, and 14 bases separated the two germline ends. The chain's CDR3 is CAIRGVEGDYGYTF. CDR3 sequence (DNA): TGTGCCATCAGGGGGGTGGAGGGTGACTATGGCTACACCTTC.

The chain is built from TRBV18 and TRBJ2-1; no definite D call. The germline V and J ends were trimmed by 2 bases and 6 bases, with 11 bases remaining between them. From germline, CDR1 is KGHSH and CDR2 LQKENI. The CDR3 spans 14 residues. The CDR3 nucleotides are TGTGCCAGCTCACCAGAGGTCCCCCCCAATGAGCAGTTCTTC. Protein: CASSPEVPPNEQFF.

V usage is TRBV19 and J usage is TRBJ1-6, with D perhaps TRBD1 (5 bases). Trimming left V 6 bases short and J 0 bases short, with 12 bases between. The CDR3 is 16 amino acids. CDR1 LNHDA and CDR2 SQIVND come from the germline V gene (reference sequence). In DNA form, the CDR3 reads TGTGCCAGTAGGACAGCCCAAAACTCCTATAATTCACCCCTCCACTTT. Translation: CASRTAQNSYNSPLHF.

The V call is TRBV9, the J call TRBJ2-2; unclear D gene. Deletions cut 0 bases from V and 7 bases from J, with 7 bases between. This CDR3 is 13 amino acids long. Germline V gene lookup returns CDR1 SGDLS and CDR2 YYNGEE. CDR3 sequence (DNA): TGTGCCAGCAGCGTAGTTACGGGCGGGGAGCTGTTTTTT. Translating it yields CASSVVTGGELFF.

This chain links TRBV28 with TRBJ2-2; D is undetermined. Trimming pared 4 bases from V and 3 bases from J, leaving 9 bases between. The CDR3 is 14 amino acids. CDR1 and CDR2 (germline): MDHEN, SYDVKM. The CDR3 nucleotides read TGTGCCAGCAGTTCGCCAGGCTACACCGGGGAGCTGTTTTTT. Translated: CASSSPGYTGELFF.

The J gene is TRBJ1-4, the V gene TRBV7-9, with D possibly being TRBD1 (6 bases). Germline values: CDR1 SEHNR, CDR2 FQNEAQ (reference sequence). Trimming left V 7 bases short and J 6 bases short, with 18 bases between. The CDR3 length is 15 residues. Here the CDR3 reads CASTSKGGGDEKLFF. Here the CDR3 DNA reads TGTGCCAGCACCTCCAAGGGGGGGGGCGATGAAAAACTGTTTTTT.

The gene calls are TRBV5-5 and TRBJ1-4; 8 bases are shared with TRBD1. Germline lookup yields CDR1 SGHKS and CDR2 YYEKEE (reference sequence). V trimming: 4 bases; J trimming: 5 bases; junction bases outside the gene matches: 7. CDR3 size: 15 residues. The CDR3 DNA is TGTGCCAGCAGCCACACCGGGACAGGAAATGAAAAACTGTTTTTT. It specifies CASSHTGTGNEKLFF. Full variable domain (rest looked up from reference TRBV5-5 and TRBJ1-4): DAGVTQSPTHLIKTRGQQVTLRCSPISGHKSVSWYQQVLGQGPQFIFQYYEKEERGRGNFPDRFSARQFPNYSSELNVNALLLGDSALYLCASSHTGTGNEKLFFGSGTQLSVL.

The rearrangement links TRBV29-1 to TRBJ2-3, with D perhaps TRBD2 (5 bases). The length of the CDR3 is 14 residues. Germline-derived CDR1 and CDR2 are SQVTM and ANQGSEA. V shed 3 bases and J shed 4 bases, with 14 bases lying between them. The CDR3 nucleotides read TGCAGCGTTGATCACGGTATGGGAGCAGATACGCAGTATTTT. Protein product: CSVDHGMGADTQYF.

The rearrangement links TRBV28 to TRBJ2-7, with 8 bases matching TRBD1. CDR1 is MDHEN, CDR2 SYDVKM, per germline. This CDR3 comprises 13 residues. Trimming took 8 bases from V and 5 from J; bases not matched to a gene: 8. In DNA form, the CDR3 reads TGTGCCAGCCACGACAGGGGTTGGAACGAGCAGTACTTC. It codes for CASHDRGWNEQYF.

The J gene is TRBJ2-1, the V gene TRBV4-2, with 10 nucleotides matching TRBD2. Germline CDR1 LGHNA, CDR2 YNFKEQ. CDR3 length: 17 residues. J lost 9 bases, V lost 0 bases, and 11 bases had no gene match. Written as DNA, the CDR3 is TGTGCCAGCAGCCAAGATAGAGGGACTAGCGAGGGCATTGAGCAGTTCTTC. Encoded protein: CASSQDRGTSEGIEQFF.

This chain links TRBV6-6 with TRBJ2-5; D gene unclear. From germline, CDR1 is MNHNY and CDR2 SVGAGI (reference sequence). The length of the CDR3 is 15 residues. Trimming took off 0 bases at V and 7 bases at J, with 15 bases between the two ends. CDR3 sequence: CASSYSLRGPGTQYF. For the CDR3, the DNA is TGTGCCAGCAGTTACTCGTTGAGAGGCCCGGGGACCCAGTACTTC.

This clone was seen only once. One end of the junction varies from germline; a read error may be responsible. V is TRBV7-9 and J is TRBJ1-2; the match to TRBD1 covers 10 bases. Germline assignment: CDR1 SEHNR and CDR2 FQNEAQ (reference sequence). This CDR3 has 15 residues. CDR3 DNA sequence: TGTTCCAGCAGCTCGATTGACAGGGGGCGATATGGCTACACCTTC. Protein product: CSSSSIDRGRYGYTF.

This clone came up a few times. V and J are TRBV6-1 and TRBJ2-5; 8 nucleotides match TRBD1. The CDR3 is made up of 15 amino acids. CDR1 and CDR2 from the germline V gene are MNHNS and SASEGT. After removal of 5 bases from V and 5 bases from J, the junction contained 10 bases not matched to a gene. The CDR3 nucleotides are TGTGCCAGCAGTTTTCGACAGGGGTGGAGGGAGACCCAGTACTTC. It translates to CASSFRQGWRETQYF.

This chain joins TRBV27 and TRBJ2-1, with a possible D match to TRBD1 (5 bases). CDR1 is MNHEY and CDR2 is SMNVEV in the germline V gene (reference sequence). The CDR3 runs to 15 residues. Trimming shortened V by 3 bases and J by 5 bases, and 14 bases separated the two germline ends. The CDR3 nucleotides read TGTGCCAGCAGTTTTCGCAGGGTCTCAAACAATGAGCAGTTCTTC. This codes for CASSFRRVSNNEQFF.

The rearrangement links TRBV2 to TRBJ1-6; D is perhaps TRBD1 (6 bases). Per the germline V gene, CDR1 is SNHLY and CDR2 is FYNNEI. The CDR3 has 15 amino acids. The V and J ends lost 0 bases and 7 bases respectively, with 10 bases between them. The DNA for the CDR3 is TGTGCCAGCAGTGAAGCCGGGACACCCAATTCACCCCTCCACTTT. This gives the protein CASSEAGTPNSPLHF.

The chain couples TRBV7-3 to TRBJ2-3; 7 bases are a match to TRBD2. Looked up from germline, CDR1 is SGHTA and CDR2 is FQGTGA. The CDR3 sequence is 15 residues long. J was trimmed by 6 bases and V by 0 bases; bases with no gene match: 6. CDR3 sequence: CASSLTLTSRDTQYF. DNA of the CDR3: TGTGCCAGCAGCTTAACGTTGACTAGCCGGGATACGCAGTATTTT.

This clone was counted a few times. CDR3 protein: CASSSRDTYNSPLHF. CDR3 bases: TGTGCCAGCAGCTCCCGGGACACATATAATTCACCCCTCCACTTT. V is TRBV7-2 and J is TRBJ1-6, with D possibly being TRBD1 (6 bases). The V gene's germline CDR1 is SGHTA and CDR2 FQGNSA. This CDR3 has 15 amino acids. Trimming pared 4 bases from V and 4 bases from J, leaving 11 bases between.

The chain combines TRBV7-9 with TRBJ2-5, with D perhaps matching TRBD1 (6 bases). The CDR3 is 15 amino acids. V lost 5 bases and J 3 bases, leaving 16 bases between the germline ends. Per the germline V gene, CDR1 is SEHNR and CDR2 is FQNEAQ (reference sequence). The CDR3, as DNA: TGTGCCAGCAGCCCCTCGTGGGGGCCAAAAGAGACCCAGTACTTC. Its protein product is CASSPSWGPKETQYF. Together with reference TRBV7-9 and TRBJ2-5, the CDR3 gives the full variable domain: DTGVSQNPRHKITKRGQNVTFRCDPISEHNRLYWYRQTLGQGPEFLTYFQNEAQLEKSRLLSDRFSAERPKGSFSTLEIQRTEQGDSAMYLCASSPSWGPKETQYFGPGTRLLVL.

V is TRBV6-6 and J is TRBJ1-2; 9 bases are shared with TRBD1. Germline CDR1 reads MNHNY; CDR2 reads SVGAGI (reference sequence). The CDR3 runs 14 residues. The V gene end was trimmed by 5 bases and the J gene end by 5 bases; junction bases not matched to a gene: 6. The DNA of the CDR3 is TGTGCCAGCAGTGGCTTGGGACAGGGTTATGGCTACACCTTC. Translating it yields CASSGLGQGYGYTF.